This is a list of T cell receptor beta chains from one sample in a study of T-cell reconstitution after alpha-beta-depleted transplantation in children. From the PCR reads, TCRdb called clonotypes with MiXCR, one entry per CDR3 protein. The sample has about 1,000,000 distinct CDR3 sequences, roughly 29% seen once. Sequencing used PBMCs, mostly from graft donor cells, obtained 360 days after TCRalphabeta/CD19-depleted stem cell transplant. The origin of the receptors is a boy in the first two years of life who had a stem cell transplant for SCID, so the T cells may come from the graft donor. Each CDR3 is given with its conserved first and last residue. Expanded clones are given a class, and other clones once, few, many or no size at all.

>TRBV20-1|-|TRBJ1-1
CSASRTGGEAFF
>TRBV9|few|TRBJ2-7
CASSAGGASTYEQYF
>TRBV5-1|-|TRBJ1-2
CASSLEGRPAYGYTF
>TRBV20-1|-|TRBJ2-2
CSARDLVTGELFF
>TRBV6-5|few|TRBJ1-2
CASSNNYGYTF
>TRBV12-3/TRBV12-4|-|TRBJ2-7
CASTLGESEQYF
>TRBV12-3/TRBV12-4|-|TRBJ2-3
CASSPEGLSTDTQYF
>TRBV11-2|-|TRBJ2-6
CASSLRVLRSSGANVLTF
>TRBV29-1|-|TRBJ1-2
CSVDGPGTRYGYTF
>TRBV4-2|-|TRBJ2-1
CASSQLTVDGEQFF
>TRBV29-1|few|TRBJ2-7
CSVEGKGEGGWPPYEQYF
>TRBV10-3|-|TRBJ2-3
CAISATRGGDVDTQYF
>TRBV29-1|few|TRBJ2-7
CSVPGAGIGQYF
>TRBV7-9|-|TRBJ2-5
CASSLAFVASQETQYF
>TRBV7-9|-|TRBJ2-7
CASSTRQGDSYEQYF
>TRBV20-1|-|TRBJ1-2
CSVPGTRPLNYGYTF
>TRBV4-2|many|TRBJ2-7
CASGFASYEQYF
>TRBV2|few|TRBJ2-1
CASSGIYVSGVPFF